One T cell receptor beta chain is described in this entry. Mismatch with germline at one junction end may stem from a read error. The data were taken from a study of metastatic and nonmetastatic thyroid tumors. TCRdb re-called clones via MiXCR from the PCR reads. The sample records 39,000 or so clones, approximately 20% being singletons. No treatment had been given to any patient before thyroid surgery. CDR1 MDHEN and CDR2 SYDVKM come from the germline V gene. This CDR3 spans 17 amino acids. The origin of this receptor is a female donor with papillary thyroid cancer or a benign thyroid nodule (not recorded which). Some clones in this sample may be carry-over from other donors' samples. The sequenced sample was blood. This rearrangement joins TRBV28 to TRBJ2-6; unclear D gene. The CDR3 is CASSFSGRSSWANVLTF. CDR3 nucleotides: TGTGCCAGCAGTTTCTCAGGTCGCAGCTCTTGGGCCAACGTCCTGACTTTC.